One and the same sample provided the 25 T cell receptor beta chains below, sequenced in a study of prognosis after radiotherapy for stage I lung cancer. The genomic DNA TCR beta CDR3 region underwent two rounds of multiplex PCR. First-round PCR amplification was performed with primers specific to each TRBV and TRBJ gene. TCRdb itself ran the multiplex PCR reads through MiXCR, one entry per CDR3 protein. Among about 16,000 distinct CDR3 sequences listed, 43% were seen once. This specimen was PBMCs, taken before or after stereotactic body radiation therapy (not recorded which). These receptors all stem from a donor at least 50 years old with non-small cell lung cancer.

The sample holds many counts of this clonotype. The CDR3 nucleotides read TGCGCCAGCAGCGATAGACTAGCGGGAGGAAGGGATGAGCAGTTCTTC. Translating gives CASSDRLAGGRDEQFF. The chain employs TRBV10-2 and TRBJ2-1; 13 bases are a match to TRBD2. The CDR3 is 16 residues long. Germline V gene lookup returns CDR1 WSHSY and CDR2 SAAADI. V shed 6 bases and J 8 bases; nucleotides not matched to a gene: 10.

Relative to its sample, this clonotype is medium-sized. This sequence joins TRBV19 and TRBJ2-3, with 8 bases lining up with TRBD1. The germline V gene has CDR1 LNHDA and CDR2 SQIVND (reference sequence). The V and J ends lost 6 bases and 1 base, in that order; junction bases with no gene match: 9. The CDR3 runs 16 residues. The CDR3, as DNA: TGTGCCAGTAGGAGCTCAGGGGGCCTCCGCACAGATACGCAGTATTTT. Translation gives CASRSSGGLRTDTQYF. Full variable domain (outside the CDR3, taken from reference TRBV19 and TRBJ2-3): DGGITQSPKYLFRKEGQNVTLSCEQNLNHDAMYWYRQDPGQGLRLIYYSQIVNDFQKGDIAEGYSVSREKKESFPLTVTSAQKNPTAFYLCASRSSGGLRTDTQYFGPGTRLTVL.

Concerning this clonotype: The junction does not match germline at one end; this may be a read error. The chain combines TRBV7-3 with TRBJ2-1; 7 bases are a match to TRBD2. The CDR3 length is 15 residues. Germline V gene sequence: CDR1 SGHTA, CDR2 FQGTGA. CDR3 sequence reads: CGSSTSSGPVSEQFF. The DNA for the CDR3 is TGTGGCAGCAGCACCTCTAGCGGTCCGGTTAGTGAGCAGTTCTTC.

This clonotype was counted at least ten times. DNA for the CDR3: TGTGCCAGCAGCCCCGTTAGCGGGAGGGCCGGCGCCGGGGAGCTGTTTTTT. Translating it yields CASSPVSGRAGAGELFF. This chain joins TRBV7-2 and TRBJ2-2, with TRBD2 matching over 11 bases. V trimming: 5 bases; J trimming: 6 bases; junction bases outside the gene matches: 11. The CDR3 length is 17 residues. Germline CDR1 is SGHTA and CDR2 is FQGNSA.

This clonotype has a count of ten or more. This chain links TRBV20-1 with TRBJ2-3; no definite D call. The CDR3 runs to 12 residues. The V gene's germline CDR1 is DFQATT and CDR2 SNEGSKA (reference sequence). The germline V and J ends were trimmed by 6 bases and 4 bases, with 11 bases remaining between them. CDR3 protein: CSAPILADTQYF. The CDR3 nucleotides are TGCAGTGCCCCAATCCTAGCAGATACGCAGTATTTT.

The V call is TRBV12-3 or TRBV12-4, the J call TRBJ1-2; the match to TRBD1 covers 8 bases. The CDR3 spans 14 residues. The DNA of the CDR3 is TGTTCTAGCAGTCCGGGACAGGCGGGGTATGGCTACACCTTC. Its protein is CSSSPGQAGYGYTF.

Within the sample, this clonotype is medium-sized. The rearrangement uses TRBV12-3 or TRBV12-4 and TRBJ2-2; D is unclear. V lost 8 bases and J 0 bases, leaving 4 bases between the germline ends. The CDR3 sequence is 12 residues long. In DNA form, the CDR3 reads TGTGCCAGCTCAACGAACACCGGGGAGCTGTTTTTT. It specifies CASSTNTGELFF.

This clonotype is classed as medium-sized. V gene TRBV12-3 or TRBV12-4 combines with J gene TRBJ2-3; unclear D gene. V shed 3 bases and J shed 2 bases, with 15 bases lying between them. The CDR3 length is 16 residues. Here the CDR3 reads CASSFGSSPYTDTQYF. As DNA, the CDR3 is TGTGCCAGCAGTTTTGGGTCCTCCCCGTACACAGATACGCAGTATTTT.

Comment on this clonotype: This could be a read error, since a much larger clone is one nucleotide away. The rearrangement joins TRBV29-1 to TRBJ2-7; 8 nucleotides align to TRBD2. The CDR3 length is 12 residues. Germline-derived CDR1 and CDR2 are SQVTM and ANQGSEA. CDR3 coding DNA: TGCAGCGTTAAAGCGGGAGTACGGGAGCATTACTTC. Encoded protein: CSVKAGVREHYF.

About this clonotype itself: Since a much larger clone is just one base distant, this may be a read error. This chain's CDR3 is CSAPAQGAEQYF. The CDR3 DNA follows: TGCAGTGCGCCAGCCCAAGGGGCCGAGCAGTACTTC. V gene TRBV20-1 combines with J gene TRBJ2-7, with D perhaps TRBD1 (5 bases). Germline V gene data show CDR1 as DFQATT and CDR2 as SNEGSKA (reference sequence). V lost 6 bases, J lost 6 bases, and 15 bases lay in between. The CDR3 is made up of 12 amino acids.

This clonotype was counted at least ten times. This rearrangement joins TRBV12-3 or TRBV12-4 to TRBJ2-3; D might be TRBD2 (6 bases). The CDR3 length is 14 residues. V lost 4 bases to trimming and J lost 3 bases, with 11 bases between them. CDR3 region: CASSWGLRTDTQYF. CDR3 nucleotides: TGTGCCAGCAGTTGGGGACTGCGGACAGATACGCAGTATTTT.

This clonotype was seen repeatedly, ten times or more. V gene TRBV10-2 combines with J gene TRBJ2-4; D is undetermined. Germline V gene sequence: CDR1 WSHSY, CDR2 SAAADI. CDR3 length: 13 amino acids. Trimming shortened V by 2 bases and J by 6 bases, and 8 bases separated the two germline ends. Here the CDR3 reads CASSERAINIQYF. The CDR3 nucleotides are TGCGCCAGCAGTGAGAGGGCAATAAACATTCAGTACTTC.

This clonotype was seen many times. J is TRBJ2-2 and V is TRBV20-1; 11 bases line up with TRBD2. V lost 0 bases and J lost 9; bases outside the gene matches: 12. CDR1 and CDR2 from the germline V gene are DFQATT and SNEGSKA (reference sequence). The CDR3 covers 17 residues. The CDR3 is CSARDGGTSGYSRELFF. The CDR3 bases are TGCAGTGCTAGAGACGGTGGGACTAGCGGCTATAGCAGGGAGCTGTTTTTT.

This clonotype occurred many times. The chain couples TRBV20-1 to TRBJ2-2; D remains unclear. The V gene lost 3 bases and the J gene lost 5 bases, with 7 bases spanning the gap. The CDR3 length is 12 residues. The germline CDR1 and CDR2 sequences are DFQATT and SNEGSKA (reference sequence). CDR3: CSAREMTGELFF. As DNA, the CDR3 is TGCAGTGCTAGGGAAATGACCGGGGAGCTGTTTTTT.

This clonotype has more than one count but fewer than ten. A clone one base away is much larger, so this may be a read error. This sequence joins TRBV6-2 or TRBV6-3 and TRBJ2-7, with TRBD2 matching 14 bases. The CDR3 has 19 residues. J lost 3 bases, V lost 0 bases, and 10 bases had no gene match. Germline lookup yields CDR1 MNHEY and CDR2 SVGEGT. The CDR3 protein is CASSYSQGTSGSVDYEQYF. For the CDR3, the DNA is TGTGCCAGCAGTTACTCTCAGGGGACTAGCGGGAGCGTGGACTACGAGCAGTACTTC.

This clonotype came up once. CDR3 region: CSAWTVRYGYTF. CDR3 coding DNA: TGCAGTGCCTGGACAGTTCGCTATGGCTACACCTTC. The rearrangement joins TRBV20-1 to TRBJ1-2; D is perhaps TRBD1 (6 bases). The CDR3 is 12 amino acids. Between the trimmed V and J ends, which lost 6 bases and 4 bases, there was a span of 12 bases. CDR1 is DFQATT, CDR2 SNEGSKA, per germline (reference sequence).

In this sample, this clonotype turned up many times. The chain uses TRBV2 and TRBJ2-1, with 8 bases fitting TRBD2. CDR3 size: 14 residues. Trimming at V came to 6 bases and at J to 7 bases, leaving 8 bases not matched to a gene. The germline V gene has CDR1 SNHLY and CDR2 FYNNEI. This CDR3 is CASSPGGGGNEQFF. CDR3 nucleotides: TGTGCCAGCAGCCCGGGGGGGGGTGGTAATGAGCAGTTCTTC.

In its sample, this clonotype was seen a few times. Sequence at one end of the junction differs from germline and may be a read error. The chain is built from TRBV4-3 and TRBJ2-5, with D unclear. The CDR3 length is 14 residues. Per the germline V gene, CDR1 is LGHNA and CDR2 is YSLEER. The CDR3 nucleotides read TGCGCCAGTAGCCGATACTATCCGCCAGAGACCCAGTACTTC. Amino acids: CASSRYYPPETQYF.

By sample fraction, this clonotype is medium-sized. V gene TRBV28 combines with J gene TRBJ2-7; either TRBD1 or TRBD2 may supply D (5 bases each). V was pared by 6 bases and J by 2 bases, with 11 bases between. The CDR3 consists of 13 residues. Germline lookup yields CDR1 MDHEN and CDR2 SYDVKM. The CDR3, as DNA: TGTGCCAGCAGGGGGGACCGAACCTACGAGCAGTACTTC. This encodes CASRGDRTYEQYF.

Regarding this clonotype: Given a far larger clone just one base away, this is likely a sequencing read error. The CDR3 DNA is TGTGCCAGCATAAAAGACAGGAGTGTAGGCGTAATGAACACTGAAGCTTTCTTT. It yields the protein CASIKDRSVGVMNTEAFF. The genes are TRBV6-2 or TRBV6-3 and TRBJ1-1; TRBD1 might be the D (6 bases). The germline gives CDR1 MNHEY, CDR2 SVGEGT. V lost 7 bases and J 0 bases, leaving 24 bases between the germline ends. This CDR3 is built from 18 residues.

This clonotype was picked up many times. A much larger clonotype is one base distant, so this may be a read error. The chain couples TRBV14 to TRBJ1-3, with unresolved D. The CDR3 spans 15 residues. With 1 base removed from V and 2 bases from J, the gap between germline ends came to 9 bases. The germline V gene encodes CDR1 SGHDN and CDR2 FVKESK. This chain's CDR3 is CASSQGHRPGNTIYF. The CDR3 DNA sequence: TGTGCCAGCAGCCAAGGTCACCGCCCTGGAAACACCATATATTTT.

The chain combines TRBV3-1 with TRBJ2-5; 7 nucleotides agree with TRBD2. Germline CDR1 and CDR2: LGHDT and YNNKEL (reference sequence). The ends lost 4 bases at V and 1 base at J; junction bases unmatched: 12. The CDR3 has 17 amino acids. The DNA of the CDR3 is TGTGCCAGCAGCCCGAGCCAAATTGCGGGAGTCCAAGAGACCCAGTACTTC. Amino acids: CASSPSQIAGVQETQYF.

This clonotype was observed at least ten times. This could be a read error, since a much larger clone is one nucleotide away. The genes are TRBV6-1 and TRBJ2-7; 11 bases line up with TRBD1. CDR3 size: 14 residues. The germline CDR1 and CDR2 sequences are MNHNS and SASEGT. This chain's CDR3 is CANSAGTGGYEQYF. The CDR3 DNA reads as TGTGCCAACAGTGCCGGGACAGGGGGCTACGAGCAGTACTTC.

This clonotype was seen only a few times. The chain employs TRBV4-1 and TRBJ2-5; a possible D gene is TRBD1 (6 bases). Per the germline V gene, CDR1 is MGHRA and CDR2 is YSYEKL. The CDR3 has 14 residues. The ends were cut back, 0 bases at V and 6 bases at J, with 11 bases in the middle. DNA for the CDR3: TGCGCCAGCAGCCAAGAGGGTGGGGGCAAGACCCAGTACTTC. As protein: CASSQEGGGKTQYF.

This clonotype was found many times. The V call is TRBV7-8, the J call TRBJ2-3; D possibly corresponds to TRBD2 (6 bases). The V and J ends lost 2 bases and 5 bases respectively, with 14 bases between them. Germline V CDR1 and CDR2: SGHVS, FQNEAQ. This CDR3 contains 15 residues. The CDR3 sequence: CASSLPGPGEDTQYF. DNA for the CDR3: TGTGCCAGCAGCTTACCAGGGCCGGGGGAAGATACGCAGTATTTT.